This TCR beta chain is from a study of T cells in Graves' hyperthyroidism and ophthalmopathy. Study-wide points: It was a median roughly 6.5 months before onset that the model predicted ophthalmopathy. From stable hyperthyroidism, ophthalmopathy was separated by a 13 V-J model.

Template material for amplifying TCR beta CDR3 regions consisted of RNA transcripts. Researchers ran a first-round RT-PCR on the TCR CDR3 using the HTBI primer set. MiXCR was run by TCRdb on the multiplex PCR reads, yielding one entry per CDR3 protein. The repertoire holds about 570,000 distinct CDR3 sequences, with about 43% as singletons. The CDR3 is 13 residues long. The V and J ends lost 3 bases and 6 bases respectively, with 12 bases between them. Germline V gene data show CDR1 as MNHEY and CDR2 as SMNVEV (reference sequence). The study excluded patients with uncontrolled infection, other autoimmune disease, pregnancy or lactation. In making diagnoses, clinical symptoms, serum thyroxine and TRAb, thyroid ultrasound and orbital computed tomography were all used. This clonotype was seen a handful of times. Antigen: not known.

The V and J genes are TRBV27 and TRBJ2-7; no clear D. The clonotype was recovered from an adult woman with Graves' disease, either hyperthyroidism or ophthalmopathy (not recorded which). Material: peripheral blood or thyroid tissue (not recorded which). The CDR3 nucleotides read TGTGCCAGCAGTTTCTCGGAGACAACCGAGCAGTACTTC. The encoded protein is CASSFSETTEQYF.